A selection of T cell receptor beta chains follows, all from one sample in a study of vaccination effects on CD4 cells after COVID-19. These receptors are not linked to any known antigen. Sequencing used immunoSEQ multiplex PCR; TCRdb keeps in-frame clones, though not all of them. The sample holds about 55,000 clones; roughly 70% are singletons and the top ten take around 20%. Here the sequenced sample was CD4+ T cells from PBMCs cultured with SARS-CoV-2 spike peptides, taken before COVID-19 vaccination. These receptors were collected from a human donor who received a COVID-19 vaccine. CDR3s include the opening cysteine and the closing phenylalanine or tryptophan. Each record gives: V gene, clone size, D gene, J gene, CDR3 protein, CDR3 DNA. D genes are given only for firm matches. The size entry is marked missing in some rows and otherwise reads once, few, many or a size class.

>TRBV18|-|TRBD2|TRBJ2-1
CASSPLREGNNEQFF
TGTGCCAGCTCACCACTGCGGGAGGGCAACAATGAGCAGTTCTTC
>TRBV28|once|-|TRBJ2-3
CASSSYTGTDTQYF
TGTGCCAGCAGTTCCTACACAGGGACAGATACGCAGTATTTT
>TRBV4-3|-|-|TRBJ1-4
CASSQGFRGARVATNEKLFF
TGCGCCAGCAGCCAAGGGTTTCGGGGGGCGCGAGTCGCAACTAATGAAAAACTGTTTTTT
>TRBV6-2/TRBV6-3|-|TRBD2|TRBJ2-7
CASSYGLAGVYEQYF
TGTGCCAGCAGTTACGGGCTAGCGGGAGTGTACGAGCAGTACTTC
>TRBV30|-|TRBD1|TRBJ1-1
CACQGQVYTEAFF
TGTGCCTGTCAGGGACAGGTTTACACTGAAGCTTTCTTT
>TRBV5-1|-|-|TRBJ1-5
CASSLGSNQPQHF
TGCGCCAGCAGCTTGGGTAGCAATCAGCCCCAGCATTTT
>TRBV7-9|-|TRBD1|TRBJ1-5
CASSLWTGTSNQPQHF
TGTGCCAGCAGCCTCTGGACAGGGACAAGCAATCAGCCCCAGCATTTT
>TRBV19|-|-|TRBJ2-1
CASSRFLAGRRNEQFF
TGTGCCAGTAGCCGGTTCTTGGCAGGGCGTCGCAATGAGCAGTTCTTC
>TRBV30|-|-|TRBJ2-7
CAWSSQPSYEQYF
TGTGCCTGGAGTAGTCAGCCGTCCTACGAGCAGTACTTC
>TRBV2|-|-|TRBJ2-4
CASSEALRAKNIQYF
TGTGCCAGCAGTGAAGCGCTGAGGGCCAAAAACATTCAGTACTTC
>TRBV3-1/TRBV3-2|-|-|TRBJ2-5
CASSQGGEETQYF
TGTGCCAGCAGCCAGGGGGGAGAAGAGACCCAGTACTTC
>TRBV12-3/TRBV12-4|-|-|TRBJ1-5
CASSSGGQPQHF
TGTGCCAGCAGTTCTGGGGGTCAGCCCCAGCATTTT
>TRBV11-3|-|TRBD1|TRBJ1-1
CASSLGGQGADTEAFF
TGTGCCAGCAGCTTAGGGGGACAGGGGGCGGACACTGAAGCTTTCTTT
>TRBV7-9|-|TRBD2|TRBJ2-3
CASSLLAGITDTQYF
TGTGCCAGCAGCTTATTAGCGGGGATCACAGATACGCAGTATTTT
>TRBV7-2|-|TRBD2|TRBJ2-3
CASSLLGSGPHLNTDTQYF
TGTGCCAGCAGCCTCCTCGGTAGCGGGCCTCACTTAAACACAGATACGCAGTATTTT
>TRBV2|few|TRBD1|TRBJ1-2
CASRTGPYGYTF
TGTGCCAGCCGGACAGGGCCTTATGGCTACACCTTC
>TRBV7-8|-|-|TRBJ1-2
CASSAPRAAGYTF
TGTGCCAGCAGCGCACCGAGGGCGGCTGGCTACACCTTC
>TRBV2|few|-|TRBJ1-1
CASSLTGLNTEAFF
TGTGCCAGCAGCCTAACAGGGTTGAACACTGAAGCTTTCTTT
>TRBV3-1/TRBV3-2|-|-|TRBJ1-1
CASSLIGGTEAFF
TGTGCCAGCAGCTTAATTGGGGGTACTGAAGCTTTCTTT
>TRBV5-1|-|TRBD1|TRBJ1-6
CASSSRTGKVNSPLHF
TGCGCCAGCAGCTCAAGGACAGGGAAAGTTAATTCACCCCTCCACTTT
>TRBV10-3|once|TRBD1|TRBJ2-5
CAISGGTGGEETQYF
TGTGCCATCAGTGGGGGGACAGGGGGGGAAGAGACCCAGTACTTC
>TRBV2|-|-|TRBJ2-1
CASSEGPTQYNEQFF
TGTGCCAGCAGTGAAGGTCCAACCCAGTACAATGAGCAGTTCTTC
>TRBV30|-|-|TRBJ2-1
CAWKANGGEQFF
TGTGCCTGGAAGGCGAACGGTGGGGAGCAGTTCTTC
>TRBV30|-|TRBD1|TRBJ2-1
CALNRGGLTEQFF
TGTGCCTTAAACAGGGGTGGGCTCACTGAGCAGTTCTTC
>TRBV28|-|-|TRBJ1-2
CASSWGGERYYGYTF
TGTGCCAGCAGTTGGGGGGGGGAGAGGTACTATGGCTACACCTTC
>TRBV12-3/TRBV12-4|-|TRBD1|TRBJ2-7
CASRTGSYEQYF
TGTGCCAGCAGGACAGGGAGCTACGAGCAGTACTTC
>TRBV20-1|few|TRBD1|TRBJ1-1
CSARYRGSFF
TGCAGTGCTAGATACAGGGGGAGTTTCTTT
>TRBV7-9|few|TRBD1|TRBJ1-2
CASEGTGLYGYTF
TGTGCCAGCGAGGGGACAGGTCTCTATGGCTACACCTTC
>TRBV15|once|-|TRBJ2-7
CATSRGHRRTLGEQYF
TGTGCCACCAGCAGGGGACACAGGCGGACGTTGGGCGAGCAGTACTTC
>TRBV19|-|-|TRBJ2-3
CASSIGGPRISTDTQYF
TGTGCCAGTAGTATAGGAGGACCGCGAATCAGCACAGATACGCAGTATTTT
>TRBV6-1|-|-|TRBJ2-5
CASSEALTIQETQYF
TGTGCCAGCAGTGAAGCTTTAACTATCCAAGAGACCCAGTACTTC
>TRBV7-9|few|-|TRBJ1-1
CASSLRTGGGLGRGPKAFF
TGTGCCAGCAGCCTACGTACGGGGGGCGGCCTCGGCCGGGGACCCAAAGCTTTCTTT
>TRBV5-1|-|-|TRBJ2-1
CASSLLVEAYNEQFF
TGCGCCAGCAGCTTACTAGTGGAGGCCTACAATGAGCAGTTCTTC
>TRBV2|-|TRBD2|TRBJ2-7
CASGGGGPSYEQYF
TGTGCCAGCGGCGGCGGGGGTCCGTCTTACGAGCAGTACTTC
>TRBV13|-|TRBD2|TRBJ2-2
CASSYRASGAPTGELFF
TGTGCCAGCAGCTACCGGGCTAGCGGGGCCCCTACCGGGGAGCTGTTTTTT
>TRBV28|-|TRBD1|TRBJ1-4
CASSLTSGTGNEKLFF
TGTGCCAGCAGCCTAACCTCCGGGACAGGAAACGAAAAACTGTTTTTT
>TRBV12-5|-|-|TRBJ2-3
CASGFRGIRAPDTQYF
TGTGCTAGTGGGTTTAGGGGAATTCGCGCTCCAGATACGCAGTATTTT
>TRBV29-1|few|-|TRBJ2-7
CSVESGEQYF
TGCAGCGTTGAGAGCGGTGAGCAGTACTTC
>TRBV2|-|-|TRBJ1-3
CASSEGALSGNTIYF
TGTGCCAGCAGTGAAGGAGCGCTCTCTGGAAACACCATATATTTT
>TRBV7-8|-|TRBD1|TRBJ1-5
CASSPPRAGGGLLSNQPQHF
TGTGCCAGCAGCCCACCCAGGGCAGGGGGCGGACTACTGAGCAATCAGCCCCAGCATTTT